The clone carrying this T cell receptor beta chain has only a few counts. What it recognizes is unknown. The sample belongs to a study of T cell repertoires in cytomegalovirus infection. Study-wide background: Indications of both CMV infection and matching HLA type were provided by public TCR beta signatures.

Study findings and constraints: It was HLA-C-restricted CMV-specific TCR beta clonotypes that dominated the response ex vivo. Adding up the frequency of public TCR beta families identified people who carried CMV plus the relevant HLA.

Each CDR3 protein gets one entry after TCRdb re-called the reads with MiXCR. The sample carries nearly 450,000 distinct CDR3 sequences, roughly 30% recorded once. The CDR3 spans 15 residues. V was trimmed by 0 bases and J by 0 bases, leaving 8 bases between them. Germline V gene data show CDR1 as LGHNA and CDR2 as YNFKEQ. This sequence joins TRBV4-2 and TRBJ1-2; a possible D gene is TRBD1 (6 bases). The sequenced sample was PBMCs. The clonotype originates from a human donor in good health (CMV status not recorded). Some clones in this sample may be carry-over from other donors' samples. CDR3 nucleotides: TGTGCCAGCAGCCAAGACAGGGGTTCTAACTATGGCTACACCTTC. It specifies CASSQDRGSNYGYTF.